One and the same sample provided the 11 T cell receptor beta chains below, sequenced in a study of T cells in localized non-small cell lung cancer. Assay used: immunoSEQ multiplex PCR; TCRdb lists only in-frame clones, some missing. This sample has around 53,000 clones, with around three quarters found just once. The sequences come from PBMCs, collected before any cancer treatment. The source is a woman aged 35 to 70 with stage II lung adenocarcinoma.

The chain employs TRBV28 and TRBJ1-4; tentative D call: TRBD1 (6 bases). Germline CDR1 MDHEN, CDR2 SYDVKM. The CDR3 is 14 residues long. V lost 6 bases to trimming and J lost 8 bases, with 16 bases between them. CDR3 region: CASSAGRRGEKLFF. The CDR3 DNA sequence: TGTGCCAGCAGCGCGGGACGGAGGGGGGAAAAACTGTTTTTT.

The V and J genes are TRBV28 and TRBJ1-1, with D possibly TRBD1 on 5 matching bases. The CDR3 is 15 amino acids. The V and J ends lost 2 bases and 0 bases respectively, with 10 bases between them. In germline, CDR1 is MDHEN, CDR2 SYDVKM. CDR3: CASSLGAGMNTEAFF. The CDR3, as DNA: TGTGCCAGCAGTTTAGGGGCAGGGATGAACACTGAAGCTTTCTTT.

The CDR3 bases are TGCGCCAGCAGACATAGGGGTTTGAACACTGAAGCTTTCTTT. Amino acids: CASRHRGLNTEAFF. The chain combines TRBV5-1 with TRBJ1-1; D is possibly TRBD1 (5 bases). Trimming shortened V by 5 bases and J by 0 bases, and 11 bases separated the two germline ends. This CDR3 is built from 14 residues. Looked up from germline, CDR1 is SGHRS and CDR2 is YFSETQ.

The V gene is TRBV7-2, the J gene TRBJ2-7, with 11 bases fitting TRBD1. The CDR3 runs 14 residues. The ends lost 5 bases at V and 4 bases at J; junction bases unmatched: 4. Germline CDR1 is SGHTA and CDR2 is FQGNSA. DNA of the CDR3: TGTGCCAGCAGCCGGACAGGGGGCATGTACGAGCAGTACTTC. It translates to CASSRTGGMYEQYF.

The chain links TRBV7-9 to TRBJ1-2; no firm D call. This CDR3 region has 12 residues. The V end lost 1 base, the J end lost 5 bases, and 5 bases lay between the germline ends. Per germline, CDR1 SEHNR and CDR2 FQNEAQ (reference sequence). This CDR3 reads CASSLDIYGYTF. The CDR3 DNA follows: TGTGCCAGCAGCTTAGATATATATGGCTACACCTTC.

The rearrangement links TRBV30 to TRBJ2-2, with D perhaps matching TRBD1 (6 bases). Germline values: CDR1 GTSNPN, CDR2 SVGIG (reference sequence). The V and J ends lost 1 base and 6 bases respectively, with 9 bases between them. This CDR3 contains 13 residues. The CDR3 nucleotides read TGTGCCTGGAGTGGACACAGGGCCGGGGAGCTGTTTTTT. Translated: CAWSGHRAGELFF. The complete variable domain, with remaining parts taken from reference TRBV30 and TRBJ2-2, reads SQTIHQWPATLVQPVGSPLSLECTVEGTSNPNLYWYRQAAGRGLQLLFYSVGIGQISSEVPQNLSASRPQDRQFILSSKKLLLSDSGFYLCAWSGHRAGELFFGEGSRLTVL.

This sequence joins TRBV15 and TRBJ2-5; no clear D. The V end was cut by 3 bases, the J end by 10 bases, with 18 bases between. Germline assignment: CDR1 LNHNV and CDR2 YYDKDF (reference sequence). This CDR3 is 14 amino acids long. The CDR3 reads CATSRNAGSGDQYF. As DNA, the CDR3 is TGTGCCACCAGCAGGAACGCTGGGTCGGGTGACCAGTACTTC.

The V call is TRBV28, the J call TRBJ1-4, with D hard to call. There are 15 residues in the CDR3. CDR1 is MDHEN and CDR2 is SYDVKM in the germline V gene. Trimming took 4 bases from V and 7 from J, leaving 16 bases between them. This CDR3 reads CASSSSGSTVEKLFF. The CDR3 DNA reads as TGTGCCAGCAGTTCCTCGGGGTCGACGGTTGAAAAACTGTTTTTT.

The V call is TRBV5-6, the J call TRBJ1-2; D call uncertain. Germline V CDR1 and CDR2: SGHDT, YYEEEE. The germline V and J ends were trimmed by 4 bases and 4 bases, with 8 bases remaining between them. CDR3 length equals 12 residues. The CDR3 reads CASSPDFYGYTF. The CDR3 nucleotides are TGTGCCAGCAGCCCGGACTTCTATGGCTACACCTTC.

The rearrangement uses TRBV6-1 and TRBJ2-7; possibly TRBD1 or TRBD2 for D (6 bases each). Trimming pared 5 bases from V and 6 bases from J, leaving 20 bases between. Per germline, CDR1 MNHNS and CDR2 SASEGT. CDR3 length: 15 residues. The CDR3 region has the DNA TGTGCCAGCAGTTCCCACGGGGGCGATGGTTCCGAGCAGTACTTC. Translating gives CASSSHGGDGSEQYF.

This clone has just one count. The genes are TRBV2 and TRBJ1-1; no clear D gene. The germline CDR1 and CDR2 sequences are SNHLY and FYNNEI. V dropped 4 bases and J dropped 0 bases, with 6 bases sitting between them. This CDR3 has 13 amino acids. The CDR3 DNA sequence: TGTGCCAGCAGTGGAGAGGTGAACACTGAAGCTTTCTTT. It encodes CASSGEVNTEAFF.